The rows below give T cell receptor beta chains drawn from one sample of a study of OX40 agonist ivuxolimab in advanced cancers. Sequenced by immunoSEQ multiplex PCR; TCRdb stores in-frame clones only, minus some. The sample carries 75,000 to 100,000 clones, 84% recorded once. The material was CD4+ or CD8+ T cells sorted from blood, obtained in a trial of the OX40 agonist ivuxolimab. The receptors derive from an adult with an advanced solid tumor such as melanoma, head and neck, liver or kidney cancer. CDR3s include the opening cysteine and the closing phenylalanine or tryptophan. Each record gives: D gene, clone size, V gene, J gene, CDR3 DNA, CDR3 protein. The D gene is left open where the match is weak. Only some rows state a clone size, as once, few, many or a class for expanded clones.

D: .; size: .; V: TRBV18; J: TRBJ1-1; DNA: TGTGCCAGCTCACCACCGAGGACAAACATGAACACTGAAGCTTTCTTT; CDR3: CASSPPRTNMNTEAFF
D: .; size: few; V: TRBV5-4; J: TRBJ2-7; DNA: TGTGCCAGCAGCTTGTCCGGCTATTCCTACGAGCAGTACTTC; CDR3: CASSLSGYSYEQYF
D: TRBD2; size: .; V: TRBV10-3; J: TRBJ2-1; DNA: TGTGCCATAGCGGGAGTCTACAATGAGCAGTTCTTC; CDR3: CAIAGVYNEQFF
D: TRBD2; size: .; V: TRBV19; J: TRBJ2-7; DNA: TGTGCCAGTAGTCAACTAGCGCACTACGAGCAGTACTTC; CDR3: CASSQLAHYEQYF
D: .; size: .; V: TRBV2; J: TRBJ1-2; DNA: TGTGCCAGCAGTAACTTGGGCTCCTATGGCTACACCTTC; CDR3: CASSNLGSYGYTF
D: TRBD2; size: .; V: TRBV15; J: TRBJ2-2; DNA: TGTGCCACCAGCAATTCCGGGAGGTACCCGAACACCGGGGAGCTGTTTTTT; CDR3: CATSNSGRYPNTGELFF
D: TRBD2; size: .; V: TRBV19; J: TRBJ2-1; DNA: TGTGCCAGTAGTATAGGTAGGACTAGCGGGAGTAAAGAGCAGTTCTTC; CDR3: CASSIGRTSGSKEQFF
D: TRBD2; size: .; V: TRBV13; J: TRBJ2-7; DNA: TGTGCCAGCAGCCCGAGCGGGGGCCAGACCTACGAGCAGTACTTC; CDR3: CASSPSGGQTYEQYF
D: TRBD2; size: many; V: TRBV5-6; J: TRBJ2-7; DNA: TGTGCCAGCAGCCCGACCATCGGGGGGTTCGTCGAGCAGTACTTC; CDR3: CASSPTIGGFVEQYF
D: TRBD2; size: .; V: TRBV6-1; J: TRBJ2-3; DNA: TGTGCCAGCAGTGACCTCCTAGCGGGGGCTCTGGATACGCAGTATTTT; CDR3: CASSDLLAGALDTQYF
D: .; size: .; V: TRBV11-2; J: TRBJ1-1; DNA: TGTGCCAGCAGCTCCCAGGGTTGGGCTTTCTTT; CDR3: CASSSQGWAFF
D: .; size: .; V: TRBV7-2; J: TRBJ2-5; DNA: TGTGCCAGCAGCTTATTAGAGACCCAGTACTTC; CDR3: CASSLLETQYF
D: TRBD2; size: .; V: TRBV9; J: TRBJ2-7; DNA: TGTGCCAGCAGCGTAGTAGCGGGATCCTACGAGCAGTACTTC; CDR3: CASSVVAGSYEQYF
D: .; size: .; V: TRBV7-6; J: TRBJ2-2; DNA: TGTGCCAGCAGCTCCCAGGCGCCCCCGTCAAACACCGGGGAGCTGTTTTTT; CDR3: CASSSQAPPSNTGELFF
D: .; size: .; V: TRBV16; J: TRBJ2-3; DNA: TGTGCCAGCAGCCATAGTGGCATCACAGATACGCAGTATTTT; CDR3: CASSHSGITDTQYF
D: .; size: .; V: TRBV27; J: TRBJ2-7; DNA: TGTGCCAGCAGTTTGTCCCGGACAGACTACGAGCAGTACTTC; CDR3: CASSLSRTDYEQYF
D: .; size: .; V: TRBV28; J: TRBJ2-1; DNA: TGTGCCAGCAGTTTAGGGCCCCAACAGGGATATGAGCAGTTCTTC; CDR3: CASSLGPQQGYEQFF
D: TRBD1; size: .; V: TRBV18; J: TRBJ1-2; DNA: TGTGCCAGCTCAAGGGGATCAGGGGGGATCGATGGCTACACCTTC; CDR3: CASSRGSGGIDGYTF
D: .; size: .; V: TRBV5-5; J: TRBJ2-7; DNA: TGTGCCAGCAGCACAGGCCGGACAAGCGGGCCCTACGAGCAGTACTTC; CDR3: CASSTGRTSGPYEQYF
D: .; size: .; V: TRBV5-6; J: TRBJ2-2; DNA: TGTGCCAGCAGCTTATTGGGGGATTCTGATATATCGAACACCGGGGAGCTGTTTTTT; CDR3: CASSLLGDSDISNTGELFF
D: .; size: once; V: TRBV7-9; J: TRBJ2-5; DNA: TGTGCCAGCAGCTTAGCCGGAGGAGAGACCCAGTACTTC; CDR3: CASSLAGGETQYF
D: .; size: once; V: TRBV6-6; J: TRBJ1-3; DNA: TGTGCCAGCAGTTACGGCTCAGGCTCTGGAAACACCATATATTTT; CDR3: CASSYGSGSGNTIYF
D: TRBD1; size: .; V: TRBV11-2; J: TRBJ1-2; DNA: TGCGCCAGCAGCCAACGACCGGGACAGGCCATGAGCTACACCTTC; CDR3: CASSQRPGQAMSYTF
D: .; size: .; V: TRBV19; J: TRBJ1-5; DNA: TGTGCCAGTAGGACCCTTCTCCAGGGGAGGAATCAGCCCCAGCATTTT; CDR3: CASRTLLQGRNQPQHF
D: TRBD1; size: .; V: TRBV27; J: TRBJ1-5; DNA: TGTGCCAGCAGTTTGGACAGGGAAAAGGATCAGCCCCAGCATTTT; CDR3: CASSLDREKDQPQHF
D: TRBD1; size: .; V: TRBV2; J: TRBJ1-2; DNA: TGTGCCAGCAGTGAAAGGAGGGGGGTAGACAGGGCAAAGGGCTACACCTTC; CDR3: CASSERRGVDRAKGYTF
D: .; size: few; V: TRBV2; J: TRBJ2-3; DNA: TGTGCCAGCAGTGAAGTTCGCCCTATCGGCTTCACAGATACGCAGTATTTT; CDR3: CASSEVRPIGFTDTQYF
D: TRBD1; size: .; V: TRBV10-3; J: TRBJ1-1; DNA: TGTGCCATCAGTGAACCACGTGACAGGGTCACTGAAGCTTTCTTT; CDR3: CAISEPRDRVTEAFF
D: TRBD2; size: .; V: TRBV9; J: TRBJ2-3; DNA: TGTGCCAGCAGCGTAGCGGGGGGGTTATTAGATACGCAGTATTTT; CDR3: CASSVAGGLLDTQYF
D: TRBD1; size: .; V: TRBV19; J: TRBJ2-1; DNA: TGTGCCAGTAGCCCGACAGGGTGGCTCAATGAGCAGTTCTTC; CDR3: CASSPTGWLNEQFF
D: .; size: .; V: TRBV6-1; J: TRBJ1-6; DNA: TGTGCCAGCAGTGCGCGACAGAGCTCCTATAATTCACCCCTCCACTTT; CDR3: CASSARQSSYNSPLHF
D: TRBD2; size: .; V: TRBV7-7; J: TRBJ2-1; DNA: TGTGCCAGCAGCTCTCTAGCGGGAGGGGGCAATGAGCAGTTCTTC; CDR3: CASSSLAGGGNEQFF
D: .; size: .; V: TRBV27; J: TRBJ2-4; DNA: TGTGCCAGCAGTTTAGTCCCCATGGCCAAAAACATTCAGTACTTC; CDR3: CASSLVPMAKNIQYF
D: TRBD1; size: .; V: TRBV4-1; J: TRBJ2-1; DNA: TGCGCCAGCAGCCAAGATCCGGACAGGGGCTACAATGAGCAGTTCTTC; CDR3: CASSQDPDRGYNEQFF
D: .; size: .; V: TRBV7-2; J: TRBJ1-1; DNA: TGTGCCAGCAGAGTAACGGGGCCTAACACTGAAGCTTTCTTT; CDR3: CASRVTGPNTEAFF
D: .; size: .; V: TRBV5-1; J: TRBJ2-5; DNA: TGCGCCAGCAGCCCCAGCAGACCCGGGGAGACCCAGTACTTC; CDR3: CASSPSRPGETQYF
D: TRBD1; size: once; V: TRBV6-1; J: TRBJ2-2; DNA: TGTGCCAGCAGTAAGGGACAGGGGGCCGGGGAGCTGTTTTTT; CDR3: CASSKGQGAGELFF
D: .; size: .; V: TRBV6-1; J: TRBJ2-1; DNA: TGTGCCAGCAGTGAAACCCGGCAGACCAGGGGTGAGCAGTTCTTC; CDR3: CASSETRQTRGEQFF
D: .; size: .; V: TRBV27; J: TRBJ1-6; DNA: TGTGCCAGCAGTTTAGAGGGGGTTGGATCACCCCTCCACTTT; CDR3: CASSLEGVGSPLHF
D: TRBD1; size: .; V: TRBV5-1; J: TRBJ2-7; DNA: TGCGCCAGCAGCTTTTTGGAAACAGGGGGTGGCGAGCAGTACTTC; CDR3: CASSFLETGGGEQYF
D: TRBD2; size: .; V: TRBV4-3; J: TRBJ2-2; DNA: TGCGCCAGCAGCCAAGCCTCGGGACTACTGACCGGGGAGCTGTTTTTT; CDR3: CASSQASGLLTGELFF
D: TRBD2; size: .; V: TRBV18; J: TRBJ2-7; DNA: TGTGCCAGCTCACCCCCGTTATTGACTAGCGGGAGTCCCGAGCAGTACTTC; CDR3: CASSPPLLTSGSPEQYF
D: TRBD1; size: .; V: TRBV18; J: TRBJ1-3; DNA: TGTGCCAGCTCACCGGGACAGGGAACCACCATATATTTT; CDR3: CASSPGQGTTIYF
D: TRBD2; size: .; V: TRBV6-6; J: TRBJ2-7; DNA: TGTGCCAGCACCCTAGGAGCGGGGGACCCCTCCTACGAGCAGTACTTC; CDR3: CASTLGAGDPSYEQYF
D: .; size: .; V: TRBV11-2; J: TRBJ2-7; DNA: TGTGCCAGCAGCTTACCGACCGCGGGCGGTAGCTCCTACGAGCAGTACTTC; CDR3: CASSLPTAGGSSYEQYF
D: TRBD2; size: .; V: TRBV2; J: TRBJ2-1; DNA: TGTGCCAGCTATCCAGCGGGACTTTCCTACAATGAGCAGTTCTTC; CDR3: CASYPAGLSYNEQFF
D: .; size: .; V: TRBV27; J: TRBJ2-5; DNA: TGTGCCAGCAGTTTAGGCAGCCCCGGGACCCAGTACTTC; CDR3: CASSLGSPGTQYF
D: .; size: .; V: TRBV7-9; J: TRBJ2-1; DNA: TGTGCCAGCAGCTCTCAGGACACCCGCTCCTACAATGAGCAGTTCTTC; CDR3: CASSSQDTRSYNEQFF
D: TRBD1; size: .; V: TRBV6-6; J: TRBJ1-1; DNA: TGTGCCAGCAGTTTTGGGACAGGGGATTTATACGCTGAAGCTTTCTTT; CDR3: CASSFGTGDLYAEAFF
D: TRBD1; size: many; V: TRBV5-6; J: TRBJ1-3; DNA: TGTGCCAGCCAGGACAGGGGCGCAGGAAACACCATATATTTT; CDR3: CASQDRGAGNTIYF
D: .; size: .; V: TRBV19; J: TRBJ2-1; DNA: TGTGCCAGTAGTAGGTGGGGGCTGAACAATGAGCAGTTCTTC; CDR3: CASSRWGLNNEQFF
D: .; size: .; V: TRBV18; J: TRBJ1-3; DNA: TGTGCCAGCTCTGACAATGGGCTCTCTGGAAACACCATATATTTT; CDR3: CASSDNGLSGNTIYF
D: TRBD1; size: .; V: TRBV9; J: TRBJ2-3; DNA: TGTGCCAGCAGCGTAGAGGGACAGGGGGGCACAGATACGCAGTATTTT; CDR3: CASSVEGQGGTDTQYF
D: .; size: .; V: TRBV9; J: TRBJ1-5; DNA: TGTGCCACTGGTGAACGGCAGGGGCCCCCCCCGAATCAGCCCCAGCATTTT; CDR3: CATGERQGPPPNQPQHF
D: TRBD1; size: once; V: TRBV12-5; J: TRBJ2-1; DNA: TGTGCTAGTGGTTTTTCCGACAGGGGAATCTACAATGAGCAGTTCTTC; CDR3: CASGFSDRGIYNEQFF
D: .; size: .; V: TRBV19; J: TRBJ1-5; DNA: TGTGCCAGTAGTATAGAAAGATGGCCCCAGCATTTT; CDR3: CASSIERWPQHF
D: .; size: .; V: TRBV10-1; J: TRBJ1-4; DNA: TGCGCCAGCAGTGAAGGTCTTAATGAAAAACTGTTTTTT; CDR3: CASSEGLNEKLFF